The following is a T cell receptor beta chain sequence with its context. No antigen is known for it. The data are from a study of T-cell reconstitution after alpha-beta-depleted transplantation in children. Study results and limitations: One year post-transplant, T-cell counts and diversity were largely derived from T cells produced anew.

Unique molecular identifiers featured in how the TCRbeta library was prepared. Each CDR3 protein is one row after TCRdb ran MiXCR on the PCR reads. Seen here are about 250,000 distinct CDR3 sequences, roughly a quarter observed once, and the top ten hold 4.5% to 5.5%. Germline CDR1 LGHDT, CDR2 YNNKEL (reference sequence). Between the trimmed V and J ends, which lost 0 bases and 14 bases, there was a span of 13 bases. The CDR3 consists of 13 residues. This sequence was found in a female patient younger than 10 who had a stem cell transplant for congenital amegakaryocytic thrombocytopenia, so the T cells may come from the graft donor. Material: PBMCs, mostly from graft donor cells, obtained 360 days after TCRalphabeta/CD19-depleted stem cell transplant. V is TRBV3-1 and J is TRBJ1-4, with a tentative D call TRBD1 (5 bases). Here the CDR3 DNA reads TGTGCCAGCAGCCAAGAAGGATCGACAGTGCTGTTTTTT. It translates to CASSQEGSTVLFF.